Below, 31 T cell receptor beta chains from the same sample are listed, as sequenced in a study of human T cells and chemical hapten exposure. TCRdb redid the calling of the RACE reads with MiXCR, one entry per CDR3 protein. Found here are fewer than 350,000 distinct CDR3 sequences, 7.7% of them singletons; the top ten hold roughly 1.2%. Noted time point: pre-sensitization, week 0. The treatment: therapeutic diphenylcyclopropenone sensitization with weekly scalp DPC. The source material was whole blood, sampled in connection with sensitization to the hapten diphenylcyclopropenone (DPC). The receptors were sampled from a man between 18 and 29 years old with alopecia areata. Some clones in this sample may be carry-over from other donors' samples.

This chain uses TRBV5-1 with TRBJ1-1; possible D gene TRBD1, 6 bases. The CDR3 is 14 amino acids. Between the trimmed V and J ends, which lost 7 bases and 2 bases, there was a span of 15 bases. The germline V gene has CDR1 SGHRS and CDR2 YFSETQ. For the CDR3, the DNA is TGCGCCAGCCGCCCGTCGGGGGGCAACACTGAAGCTTTCTTT. Translating it yields CASRPSGGNTEAFF.

This clonotype came up a few times. The chain has TRBV12-3 or TRBV12-4 and TRBJ1-4; D is undetermined. CDR3 size: 13 residues. The germline V and J ends were trimmed by 0 bases and 6 bases, with 5 bases remaining between them. In nucleotides, the CDR3 is TGTGCCAGCAGTTTAGCGGCTTATGAAAAACTGTTTTTT. Translation gives CASSLAAYEKLFF.

The chain recombines TRBV5-1 with TRBJ1-4; TRBD1 matches at 8 bases. The CDR3 is 16 amino acids. Germline values: CDR1 SGHRS, CDR2 YFSETQ. The V and J ends lost 2 bases and 8 bases, in that order; junction bases with no gene match: 11. This CDR3 reads CASSLKTGTGGEKLFF. The CDR3, as DNA: TGCGCCAGCAGCTTAAAAACCGGGACAGGCGGAGAAAAACTGTTTTTT. The full variable domain, completed using reference TRBV5-1 and TRBJ1-4, is KAGVTQTPRYLIKTRGQQVTLSCSPISGHRSVSWYQQTPGQGLQFLFEYFSETQRNKGNFPGRFSGRQFSNSRSEMNVSTLELGDSALYLCASSLKTGTGGEKLFFGSGTQLSVL.

The rearrangement uses TRBV3-1 and TRBJ1-6; no definite D call. This CDR3 spans 12 amino acids. The V end was cut by 6 bases, the J end by 13 bases, with 13 bases between. Germline CDR1 and CDR2: LGHDT and YNNKEL (reference sequence). The CDR3 DNA reads TGTGCCAGCAGTCGAAGTGGCCTGCCCCTCCACTTT. It yields the protein CASSRSGLPLHF.

In its sample, this clonotype was seen a few times. The V gene is TRBV6-5, the J gene TRBJ1-1; D is possibly TRBD1 (5 bases). The ends were cut back, 5 bases at V and 4 bases at J, with 17 bases in the middle. The CDR3 runs to 15 residues. Germline-derived CDR1 and CDR2 are MNHEY and SVGAGI. The CDR3 DNA follows: TGTGCCAGCAGTGCCTCTTGGGGGGTAGGCACTGAAGCTTTCTTT. It translates to CASSASWGVGTEAFF.

This chain links TRBV6-5 with TRBJ2-3, with 10 bases aligning to TRBD2. This CDR3 contains 17 residues. The V segment lost 0 bases and the J segment 3 bases; nucleotides outside the gene matches: 6. The germline CDR1 and CDR2 sequences are MNHEY and SVGAGI. For the CDR3, the DNA is TGTGCCAGCAGTTACTCAGCGGGGGGGCCTGTGACAGATACGCAGTATTTT. Its protein is CASSYSAGGPVTDTQYF.

This clonotype has a count of ten or more. At one end the junction does not follow the germline gene, possibly because of a read error. The CDR3, as DNA: TGCGCCAGCAACCAAGATGTGGGACAGGGCGATGGCTACACCTTC. Residues: CASNQDVGQGDGYTF. V gene TRBV4-3 combines with J gene TRBJ1-2; 9 bases agree with TRBD1. Germline V lookup: CDR1 LGHNA, CDR2 YSLEER. CDR3 length: 15 amino acids.

This clonotype has ten or more counts. The chain is built from TRBV10-3 and TRBJ2-2; 7 nucleotides align to TRBD1. The CDR3 is made up of 16 amino acids. Per germline, CDR1 ENHRY and CDR2 SYGVKD. The V and J ends lost 3 bases and 2 bases, in that order; junction bases with no gene match: 6. This CDR3 reads CAISDETGDNTGELFF. Written as DNA, the CDR3 is TGTGCCATCAGTGACGAAACAGGGGATAACACCGGGGAGCTGTTTTTT.

This clonotype has at least ten counts. The V call is TRBV28, the J call TRBJ2-6; 12 positions match TRBD1. The CDR3 consists of 19 residues. V gave up 5 bases and J gave up 1 base; unmatched junction bases: 9. Per germline, CDR1 MDHEN and CDR2 SYDVKM. The CDR3, as DNA: TGTGCCAGCAGTCCCCTTGGGACAGGGGGCTTATCTGGGGCCAACGTCCTGACTTTC. This codes for CASSPLGTGGLSGANVLTF.

Only a few counts were recorded for this clonotype. The chain joins TRBV10-3 to TRBJ2-3; no reliable D call. Trimming shortened V by 4 bases and J by 5 bases, and 4 bases separated the two germline ends. This CDR3 region has 11 residues. The germline CDR1 and CDR2 sequences are ENHRY and SYGVKD. CDR3 bases: TGTGCCATCAGTGCTCAAGATACGCAGTATTTT. It is translated as CAISAQDTQYF.

This clonotype was seen repeatedly, ten times or more. The rearrangement links TRBV29-1 to TRBJ2-3, with unresolved D. V was cut by 2 bases and J by 6 bases, with 3 bases left in between. Germline CDR1 SQVTM, CDR2 ANQGSEA. This CDR3 has 10 amino acids. This CDR3 is CSVESDTQYF. CDR3 nucleotide sequence: TGCAGCGTTGAATCCGATACGCAGTATTTT.

In its sample, this clonotype was seen a few times. CDR3 residues: CSARVGTENSPLHF. The CDR3 region has the DNA TGCAGTGCTAGAGTGGGGACAGAAAATTCACCCCTCCACTTT. The J gene is TRBJ1-6, the V gene TRBV20-1, with 7 bases that match TRBD1. Germline-derived CDR1 and CDR2 are DFQATT and SNEGSKA (reference sequence). J was trimmed by 7 bases and V by 1 base; bases with no gene match: 4. This CDR3 is built from 14 residues.

This clonotype was detected a few times. The gene calls are TRBV4-3 and TRBJ2-3; 9 nucleotides match TRBD2. With 2 bases clipped from V and 6 bases from J, the junction kept 9 bases outside the gene matches. The V gene's germline CDR1 is LGHNA and CDR2 YSLEER. There are 16 residues in the CDR3. CDR3 in DNA: TGCGCCAGCAGCCAATCTAGCGGGGTGGTATTTGATACGCAGTATTTT. Translated: CASSQSSGVVFDTQYF.

The genes are TRBV27 and TRBJ1-6; D not resolved. Looked up from germline, CDR1 is MNHEY and CDR2 is SMNVEV (reference sequence). The CDR3 spans 18 residues. V gave up 2 bases and J gave up 2 bases, with 16 bases separating them. CDR3 nucleotides: TGTGCCAGCAGTTTAGTGACCGGCAAAGCGGCCTATAATTCACCCCTCCACTTT. Residues: CASSLVTGKAAYNSPLHF.

The chain carries TRBV12-3 or TRBV12-4 and TRBJ1-2, with D tentatively TRBD1 (5 bases). The V gene lost 3 bases and the J gene lost 4 bases, with 12 bases spanning the gap. CDR3 length equals 14 residues. The CDR3 loop is CASSFGRVVYGYTF. The CDR3 coding sequence is TGTGCCAGCAGTTTTGGCAGGGTGGTCTATGGCTACACCTTC.

The chain carries TRBV6-5 and TRBJ2-5, with unresolved D. Germline V gives CDR1 MNHEY, CDR2 SVGAGI. This CDR3 has 13 amino acids. Trimming left V 0 bases short and J 3 bases short, with 5 bases between. The CDR3 coding sequence is TGTGCCAGCAGTTACTCTCCGGAAGAGACCCAGTACTTC. This codes for CASSYSPEETQYF.

The chain couples TRBV2 to TRBJ2-5; tentative D call: TRBD1 (5 bases). Looked up from germline, CDR1 is SNHLY and CDR2 is FYNNEI. The V end was cut by 6 bases, the J end by 4 bases, with 9 bases between. CDR3 size: 12 residues. For the CDR3, the DNA is TGTGCCAGCAGGGGGCGAGGAGAGACCCAGTACTTC. It translates to CASRGRGETQYF.

In this sample, this clonotype turned up a few times. The chain couples TRBV5-1 to TRBJ1-2, with 7 bases matching TRBD1. Germline V gives CDR1 SGHRS, CDR2 YFSETQ. This CDR3 is built from 13 residues. Trimming cost V 4 bases and J 4 bases; bases outside gene matches: 4. The CDR3 sequence is CASSTDRVYGYTF. CDR3 nucleotides: TGCGCCAGCAGCACTGACAGGGTCTATGGCTACACCTTC.

The CDR3 reads CASSTGVTYEQYF. DNA for the CDR3: TGTGCCAGCAGCACAGGGGTAACCTACGAGCAGTACTTC. The chain uses TRBV6-5 and TRBJ2-7; 7 positions agree with TRBD1. The CDR3 is made up of 13 amino acids. Germline CDR1 MNHEY, CDR2 SVGAGI. J gave up 2 bases and V 6 bases, and 4 bases lay outside the gene matches.

The rearrangement joins TRBV6-2 or TRBV6-3 to TRBJ1-2, with a possible D match to TRBD1 (5 bases). Trimming took off 3 bases at V and 2 bases at J, with 16 bases between the two ends. Germline values: CDR1 MNHEY, CDR2 SVGEGT. This CDR3 has 16 residues. The CDR3 is CASSYMARDGNYGYTF. The CDR3 DNA sequence: TGTGCCAGCAGTTATATGGCCAGGGACGGCAACTATGGCTACACCTTC.

A few counts support this clonotype. The CDR3 reads CASLSGWAGRDTQYF. CDR3 sequence (DNA): TGTGCCAGCCTTTCGGGGTGGGCGGGAAGAGATACGCAGTATTTT. The chain recombines TRBV12-3 or TRBV12-4 with TRBJ2-3; TRBD2 might be the D (6 bases). CDR3 length equals 15 residues. Trimming pared 8 bases from V and 5 bases from J, leaving 20 bases between.

This clonotype was observed a handful of times. The chain is built from TRBV7-2 and TRBJ1-5, with D unclear. Deletions cut 0 bases from V and 4 bases from J, with 7 bases between. The CDR3 covers 14 residues. CDR1 SGHTA and CDR2 FQGNSA come from the germline V gene. This CDR3 is CASSLAPINQPQHF. The CDR3 coding sequence is TGTGCCAGCAGCTTAGCCCCTATTAATCAGCCCCAGCATTTT.

This clonotype was seen repeatedly, ten times or more. The J gene is TRBJ2-4, the V gene TRBV10-3; the match to TRBD1 covers 9 bases. V gave up 3 bases and J gave up 2 bases; unmatched junction bases: 2. In germline, CDR1 is ENHRY, CDR2 SYGVKD. The CDR3 is 15 amino acids. The CDR3 nucleotides are TGTGCCATCAGTGAACAGGGGGCGACCAAAAACATTCAGTACTTC. This sequence encodes CAISEQGATKNIQYF.

This clonotype was counted a few times. The chain couples TRBV29-1 to TRBJ2-3; D is undetermined. Germline values: CDR1 SQVTM, CDR2 ANQGSEA. Between the trimmed V and J ends, which lost 7 bases and 5 bases, there was a span of 28 bases. CDR3 length: 17 amino acids. The CDR3 DNA sequence: TGCAGCGCTAACGACCCGACTGACGTTTCCTCCGGAGATACGCAGTATTTT. Amino acid sequence: CSANDPTDVSSGDTQYF.

This sequence joins TRBV10-3 and TRBJ2-3; 10 positions match TRBD2. The CDR3 totals 19 residues. CDR1 is ENHRY and CDR2 is SYGVKD in the germline V gene. V lost 0 bases and J lost 6; bases outside the gene matches: 15. As DNA, the CDR3 is TGTGCCATCAGTGAGTCGAACCCCGAATCTAGCGGGGGAAGGGATACGCAGTATTTT. Amino acids: CAISESNPESSGGRDTQYF.

This clonotype showed up just a few times. The rearrangement uses TRBV12-3 or TRBV12-4 and TRBJ2-1; D not resolved. Trimming took off 3 bases at V and 8 bases at J, with 14 bases between the two ends. This CDR3 is 14 amino acids long. The DNA for the CDR3 is TGTGCCAGCAGTTTCTCTAAGTTCGGAGATGAGCAGTTCTTC. This sequence encodes CASSFSKFGDEQFF.

There are a few counts of this clonotype. The V and J genes are TRBV2 and TRBJ1-2; 7 bases are a match to TRBD1. Germline V lookup: CDR1 SNHLY, CDR2 FYNNEI. The CDR3 length is 12 residues. After removal of 4 bases from V and 8 bases from J, the junction contained 4 bases not matched to a gene. The CDR3 sequence is CASSVTGDGYTF. CDR3 sequence (DNA): TGTGCCAGCAGTGTAACAGGGGACGGCTACACCTTC.

This clonotype came up many times. A read error may account for a junction end that differs from germline. The chain has TRBV7-2 and TRBJ2-4; 7 bases are shared with TRBD1. CDR3 length: 13 amino acids. From germline, CDR1 is SGHTA and CDR2 FQGNSA. CDR3 sequence (DNA): TGTGCCAGCAGCCTATCTATCGACAGGGAAGTGCACTTC. Translating gives CASSLSIDREVHF. Together with reference TRBV7-2 and TRBJ2-4, the CDR3 gives the full variable domain: GAGVSQSPSNKVTEKGKDVELRCDPISGHTALYWYRQSLGQGLEFLIYFQGNSAPDKSGLPSDRFSAERTGGSVSTLTIQRTQQEDSAVYLCASSLSIDREVHFGAGTRLSVL.

The table lists this clonotype with many counts. The chain has TRBV20-1 and TRBJ1-4, with D perhaps TRBD1 (6 bases). This CDR3 has 13 residues. Trimming shortened V by 6 bases and J by 5 bases, and 13 bases separated the two germline ends. CDR1 DFQATT and CDR2 SNEGSKA come from the germline V gene (reference sequence). CDR3 DNA: TGCAGTGCATCCCCAGGGACAAATGAAAAACTGTTTTTT. This codes for CSASPGTNEKLFF.

The genes are TRBV6-2 or TRBV6-3 and TRBJ2-4, with D perhaps matching TRBD2 (5 bases). The germline CDR1 and CDR2 sequences are MNHEY and SVGEGT. The germline V and J ends were trimmed by 4 bases and 7 bases, with 8 bases remaining between them. This CDR3 comprises 12 residues. CDR3 sequence reads: CASSWGVNIQYF. The CDR3 DNA is TGTGCCAGCAGTTGGGGAGTTAACATTCAGTACTTC.

A few counts support this clonotype. The chain joins TRBV6-5 to TRBJ2-1; 10 nucleotides line up with TRBD2. The CDR3 is 17 amino acids. Germline trimming cut 1 base from V and 8 bases from J; bases unmatched to any gene: 11. From germline, CDR1 is MNHEY and CDR2 SVGAGI. Written as DNA, the CDR3 is TGTGCCAGCAGTTACTTCCCCGGGACTAGCGCCCGGGATGAGCAGTTCTTC. It is translated as CASSYFPGTSARDEQFF.